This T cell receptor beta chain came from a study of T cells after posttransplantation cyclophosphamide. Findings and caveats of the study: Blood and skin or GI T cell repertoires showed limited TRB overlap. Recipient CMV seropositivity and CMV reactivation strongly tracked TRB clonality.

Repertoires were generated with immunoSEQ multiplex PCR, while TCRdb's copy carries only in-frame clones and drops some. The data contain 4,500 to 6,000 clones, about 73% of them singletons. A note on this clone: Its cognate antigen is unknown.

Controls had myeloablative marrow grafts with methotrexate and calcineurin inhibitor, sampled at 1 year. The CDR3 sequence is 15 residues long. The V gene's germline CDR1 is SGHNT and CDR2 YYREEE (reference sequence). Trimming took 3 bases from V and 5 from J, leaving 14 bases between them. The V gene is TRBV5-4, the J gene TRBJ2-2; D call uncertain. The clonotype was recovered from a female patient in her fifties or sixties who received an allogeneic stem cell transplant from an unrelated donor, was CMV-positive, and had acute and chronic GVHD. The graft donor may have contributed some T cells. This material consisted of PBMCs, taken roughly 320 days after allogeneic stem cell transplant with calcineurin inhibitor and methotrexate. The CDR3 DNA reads TGTGCCAGCAGCTCGCGGCAAGGAGTGACCGGGGAGCTGTTTTTT. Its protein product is CASSSRQGVTGELFF. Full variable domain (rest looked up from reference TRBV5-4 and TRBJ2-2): ETGVTQSPTHLIKTRGQQVTLRCSSQSGHNTVSWYQQALGQGPQFIFQYYREEENGRGNFPPRFSGLQFPNYSSELNVNALELDDSALYLCASSSRQGVTGELFFGEGSRLTVL.